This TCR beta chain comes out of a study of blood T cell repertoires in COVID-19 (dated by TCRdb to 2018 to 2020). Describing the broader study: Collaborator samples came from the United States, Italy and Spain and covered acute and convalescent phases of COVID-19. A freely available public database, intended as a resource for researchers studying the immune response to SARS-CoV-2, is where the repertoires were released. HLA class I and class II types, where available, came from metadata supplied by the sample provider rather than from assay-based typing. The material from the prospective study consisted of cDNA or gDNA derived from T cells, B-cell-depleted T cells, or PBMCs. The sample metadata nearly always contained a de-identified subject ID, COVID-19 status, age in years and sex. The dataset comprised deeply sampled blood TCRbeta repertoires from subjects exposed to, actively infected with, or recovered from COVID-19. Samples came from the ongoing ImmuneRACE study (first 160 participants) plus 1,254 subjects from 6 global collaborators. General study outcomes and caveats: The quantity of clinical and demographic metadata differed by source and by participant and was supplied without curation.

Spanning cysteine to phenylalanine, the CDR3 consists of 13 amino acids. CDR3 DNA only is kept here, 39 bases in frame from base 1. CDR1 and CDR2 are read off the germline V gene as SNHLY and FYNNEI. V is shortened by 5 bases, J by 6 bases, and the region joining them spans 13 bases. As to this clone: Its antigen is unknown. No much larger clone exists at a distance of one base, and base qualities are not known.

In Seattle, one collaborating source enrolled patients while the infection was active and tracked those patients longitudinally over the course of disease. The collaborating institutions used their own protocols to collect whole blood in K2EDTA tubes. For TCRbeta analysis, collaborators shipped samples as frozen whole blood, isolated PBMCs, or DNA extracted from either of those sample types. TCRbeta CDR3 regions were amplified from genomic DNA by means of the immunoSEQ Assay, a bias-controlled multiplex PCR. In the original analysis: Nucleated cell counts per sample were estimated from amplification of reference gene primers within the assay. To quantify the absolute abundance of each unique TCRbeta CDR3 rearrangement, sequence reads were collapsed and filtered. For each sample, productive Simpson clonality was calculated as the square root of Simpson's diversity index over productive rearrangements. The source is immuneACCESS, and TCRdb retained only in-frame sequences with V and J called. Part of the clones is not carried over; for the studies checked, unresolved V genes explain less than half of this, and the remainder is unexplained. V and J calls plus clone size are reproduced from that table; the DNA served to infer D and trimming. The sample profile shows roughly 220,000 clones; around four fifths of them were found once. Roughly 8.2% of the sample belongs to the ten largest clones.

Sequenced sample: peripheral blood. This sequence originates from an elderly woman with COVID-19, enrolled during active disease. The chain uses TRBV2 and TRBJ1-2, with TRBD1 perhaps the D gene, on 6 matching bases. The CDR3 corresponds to CASSLQGNHGYTF. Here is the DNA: TGTGCCAGCAGTCTACAGGGAAACCATGGCTACACCTTC.